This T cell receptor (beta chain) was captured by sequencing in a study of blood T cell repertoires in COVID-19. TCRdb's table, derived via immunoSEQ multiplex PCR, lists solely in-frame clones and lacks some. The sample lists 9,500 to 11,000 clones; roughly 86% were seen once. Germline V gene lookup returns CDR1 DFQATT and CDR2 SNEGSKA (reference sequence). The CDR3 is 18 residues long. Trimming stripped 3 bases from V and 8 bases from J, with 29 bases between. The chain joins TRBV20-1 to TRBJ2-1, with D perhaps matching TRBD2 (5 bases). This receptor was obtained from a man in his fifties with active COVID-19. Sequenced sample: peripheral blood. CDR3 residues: CSASGRSERTPLVDEQFF. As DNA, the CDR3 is TGCAGTGCTAGTGGTCGTTCAGAGAGGACTCCACTAGTCGATGAGCAGTTCTTC.